This T cell receptor (beta chain) was identified during a study of cytotoxic CD8 clonotypes in ibrutinib-treated CLL. Investigators sought sequencing depths of between 1 in 200,000 and 1 in 1 million T cells. Profiling relied on immunoSEQ multiplex PCR, and the TCRdb table lists in-frame clones only, not all of them. Of 270,000 or so clones in the sample, around 69% were seen once. Findings and caveats of the study: Clonality rose at ibrutinib response, held steady in sustained remission, and fell toward baseline at progression.

About 2 micrograms of genomic DNA came from cryopreserved PBMCs for TCR beta libraries. CDR1 and CDR2 from the germline V gene are SGHTA and FQGNSA. V lost 2 bases and J lost 7, with 20 bases in between. The CDR3 sequence is 17 residues long. Regarding this clone: What it binds is unknown.

The clonotype was recovered from a human donor with chronic lymphocytic leukemia. The chain has TRBV7-2 and TRBJ2-2; D possibly corresponds to TRBD1 (5 bases). The sequences come from PBMCs, collected at disease progression, from a patient treated with ibrutinib. CDR3 amino acids: CASSLKGPSRWGGELFF. In DNA form, the CDR3 reads TGTGCCAGCAGCTTAAAGGGGCCCAGCCGCTGGGGCGGGGAGCTGTTTTTT. The full variable domain, in which reference TRBV7-2 and TRBJ2-2 provide the parts outside the CDR3, is GAGVSQSPSNKVTEKGKDVELRCDPISGHTALYWYRQSLGQGLEFLIYFQGNSAPDKSGLPSDRFSAERTGGSVSTLTIQRTQQEDSAVYLCASSLKGPSRWGGELFFGEGSRLTVL.